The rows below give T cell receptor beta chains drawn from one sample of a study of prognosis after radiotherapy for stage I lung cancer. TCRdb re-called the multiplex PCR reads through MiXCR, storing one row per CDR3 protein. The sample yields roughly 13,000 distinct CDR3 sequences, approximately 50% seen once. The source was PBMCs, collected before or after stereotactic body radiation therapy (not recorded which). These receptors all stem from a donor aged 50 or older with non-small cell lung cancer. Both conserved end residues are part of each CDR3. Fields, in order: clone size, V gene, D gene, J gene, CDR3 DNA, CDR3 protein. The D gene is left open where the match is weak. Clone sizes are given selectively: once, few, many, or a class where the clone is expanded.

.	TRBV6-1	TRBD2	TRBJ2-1	TGTGCCAGCAGTGACGGGAGGGCCGATGAGCAGTTCTTC	CASSDGRADEQFF
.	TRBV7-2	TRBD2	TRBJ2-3	TGTGCCAGCAGCGCTGACACTAGCGGCTCCTTCACAGATACGCAGTATTTT	CASSADTSGSFTDTQYF
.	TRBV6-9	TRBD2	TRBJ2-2	TGTGCCAGCAGTTGGGGACTAGCGGGTCCCAACACCGGGGAGCTGTTTTTT	CASSWGLAGPNTGELFF
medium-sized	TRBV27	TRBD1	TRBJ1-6	TGTGCCAGCAGTTTAAGATCAGGGGGCTCCTATAATTCACCCCTCCACTTT	CASSLRSGGSYNSPLHF
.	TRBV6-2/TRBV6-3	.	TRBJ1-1	TGTGCCAGCATCCCCGGGACAACGAACACTGAAGCTTTCTTT	CASIPGTTNTEAFF
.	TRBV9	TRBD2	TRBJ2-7	TGTGCCAGCAGCGTAGTGTCTAGCGGGGGTGTGGCCGAGCAGTACTTC	CASSVVSSGGVAEQYF
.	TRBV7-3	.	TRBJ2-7	TGTGCCAGCAGCCCGCAGGTAACTGTGGGCTACGAGCAGTACTTC	CASSPQVTVGYEQYF
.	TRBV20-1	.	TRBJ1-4	TGCAGTGCTAGAGACGGGGGGGCGGCAACTAATGAAAAACTGTTTTTT	CSARDGGAATNEKLFF
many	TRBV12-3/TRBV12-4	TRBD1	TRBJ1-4	TGTGCCAGCAGCTTTCAGGGGGCAACTAATGAAAAACTGTTTTTT	CASSFQGATNEKLFF
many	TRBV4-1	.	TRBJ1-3	TGCGCCAGCAGCCATCACCGGGACTTCTCTGGAAACACCATATATTTT	CASSHHRDFSGNTIYF
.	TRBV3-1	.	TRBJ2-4	TGTGCCAGCAGCCAAGATCTGGGGGGGGCGGGGAACATTCAGTACTTC	CASSQDLGGAGNIQYF
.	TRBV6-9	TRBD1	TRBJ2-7	TGTGCCAGCAGTTACTCTGGCGGACTTGGGACAGGGAGGTCCTACGAGCAGTACTTC	CASSYSGGLGTGRSYEQYF
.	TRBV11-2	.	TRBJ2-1	TGTGCCAGCAGCCCTAACCCTTGGAAAGCGGGTTACAATGAGCAGTTCTTC	CASSPNPWKAGYNEQFF
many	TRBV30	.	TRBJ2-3	TGTGCCTGGAGTGCCATAGGTAGCGGCACAGATACGCAGTATTTT	CAWSAIGSGTDTQYF
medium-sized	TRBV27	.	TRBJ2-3	TGTGCCAGCAGTTTATACGCGGGATACACAGATACGCAGTATTTT	CASSLYAGYTDTQYF
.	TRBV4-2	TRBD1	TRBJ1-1	TGTGCCAGCAGCCAGATAGGCTGGGACAGGGGCACTGAAGCTTTCTTT	CASSQIGWDRGTEAFF
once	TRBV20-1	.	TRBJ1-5	TGCAGTGCTAGAGATGTGGGGGGGGGCTTCCAGCATTTT	CSARDVGGGFQHF
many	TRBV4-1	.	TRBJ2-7	TGCGCCAGCAGCCAAGATCGTCCGACGAGGGCTACCTACGAGCAGTACTTC	CASSQDRPTRATYEQYF
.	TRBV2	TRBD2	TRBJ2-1	TGTGCCAGCAACCCCCGGGTAGCGGGATGTTTCTACAATGAGCAGTTCTTC	CASNPRVAGCFYNEQFF
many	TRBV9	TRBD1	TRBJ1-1	TGTGCCAGCAGCGTAGCAGGGGGTAACACTGAAGCTTTCTTT	CASSVAGGNTEAFF
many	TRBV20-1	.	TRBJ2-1	TGCAGTGCTCCCCTGGGGGCGGGGGCATACAATGAGCAGTTCTTC	CSAPLGAGAYNEQFF
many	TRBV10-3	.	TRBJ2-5	TGTGCCATCAGTGAGTCTTTGGGGTCCCAAGAGACCCAGTACTTC	CAISESLGSQETQYF
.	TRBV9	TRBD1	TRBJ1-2	TGTGCCAGCAGCGTAGACGGACAGGGGAACTATGGCTACACCTTC	CASSVDGQGNYGYTF
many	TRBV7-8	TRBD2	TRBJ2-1	TGTGCCAGCAGCCCACGGACTAGCGGGAGGCCGAATGAGCAGTTCTTC	CASSPRTSGRPNEQFF
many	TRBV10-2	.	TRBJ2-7	TGCGCCAGCAGTGAGCCGGGGCTAGCTACCTACGAGCAGTACTTC	CASSEPGLATYEQYF
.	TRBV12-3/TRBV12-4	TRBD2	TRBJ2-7	TGTGCCAGCAGCGAAACTAGCGGGGGCTTTTACGAGCAGTACTTC	CASSETSGGFYEQYF
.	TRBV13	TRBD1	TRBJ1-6	TGTGCCAGCAAAGGGACAGTTAATTCACCCCTCCACTTT	CASKGTVNSPLHF